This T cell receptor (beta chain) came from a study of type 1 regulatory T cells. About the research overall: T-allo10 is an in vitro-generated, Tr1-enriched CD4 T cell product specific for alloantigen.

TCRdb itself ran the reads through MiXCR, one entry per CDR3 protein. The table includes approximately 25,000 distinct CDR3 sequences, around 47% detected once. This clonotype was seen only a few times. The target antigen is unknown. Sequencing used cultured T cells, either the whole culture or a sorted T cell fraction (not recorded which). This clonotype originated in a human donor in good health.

CDR3 DNA sequence: TGTGCCAGCAGCTTAAGCGGGGGAGAGACCCAGTACTTC. This gives the protein CASSLSGGETQYF. The chain employs TRBV7-9 and TRBJ2-5; TRBD2 aligns across 8 bases. The CDR3 is made up of 13 amino acids. The ends lost 2 bases at V and 4 bases at J; junction bases unmatched: 0. Germline V gene sequence: CDR1 SEHNR, CDR2 FQNEAQ (reference sequence).